The clone carrying this T cell receptor beta chain has only a few counts. The antigen remains unidentified. Patients had chemo-refractory metastatic non-small-cell lung cancer and received focal radiation plus CTLA-4 blockade that used ipilimumab. This entry comes from a study of radiotherapy plus CTLA-4 blockade in lung cancer. As for the study in general: Objective responses were seen in around 18% of patients, disease control in over 25%.

The ends lost 4 bases at V and 4 bases at J; junction bases unmatched: 5. CDR3 length: 14 residues. Germline V gene sequence: CDR1 LNHDA, CDR2 SQIVND (reference sequence). General study results and limits: After treatment with radiotherapy plus ipilimumab, TCR clones that came from the tumor expanded in blood. Interferon-beta and early blood T cell clone dynamics reportedly predicted response best.

Profiled with immunoSEQ multiplex PCR; TCRdb holds only in-frame clones, not every one. The sample comprises 40,000 to 45,000 clones, 65% to 75% of which are singletons, and 9.8% rests with the top ten. The V call is TRBV19, the J call TRBJ2-7; 9 nucleotides line up with TRBD1. The sequence was obtained from a human donor with non-small cell lung cancer who had stable disease on radiotherapy plus ipilimumab. The source was peripheral blood, collected from a patient treated with radiotherapy plus ipilimumab. CDR3 in amino acids: CASSTWTGVYEQYF. The CDR3 DNA sequence: TGTGCCAGTAGTACCTGGACAGGGGTGTACGAGCAGTACTTC.